This T cell receptor (beta chain) was sequenced for a study of blood T cells in healthy people across ages. This CDR3 is 16 amino acids long. V lost 5 bases and J lost 1; bases outside the gene matches: 4. Germline CDR1 is LGHDT and CDR2 is YNNKEL (reference sequence). Together with a sample-barcoded 5' primer, a J-beta primer mix was included in a second PCR lasting roughly 7 to 11 cycles. TCRdb independently ran MiXCR on the 5' RACE reads; one entry per CDR3 protein. The data contain about a million distinct CDR3 sequences, just over 50% of them singletons. Isolation of PBMCs gave at least 6 million cells per sample.

The genes are TRBV3-1 and TRBJ2-7; the match to TRBD2 covers 14 bases. The TCR originated in a woman in her fifties or sixties in good health. The source material was blood. CDR3 nucleotides: TGTGCCAGCAGCAAGGGACTAGCGGGGGATTCCTACGAGCAGTACTTC. Translating it yields CASSKGLAGDSYEQYF.